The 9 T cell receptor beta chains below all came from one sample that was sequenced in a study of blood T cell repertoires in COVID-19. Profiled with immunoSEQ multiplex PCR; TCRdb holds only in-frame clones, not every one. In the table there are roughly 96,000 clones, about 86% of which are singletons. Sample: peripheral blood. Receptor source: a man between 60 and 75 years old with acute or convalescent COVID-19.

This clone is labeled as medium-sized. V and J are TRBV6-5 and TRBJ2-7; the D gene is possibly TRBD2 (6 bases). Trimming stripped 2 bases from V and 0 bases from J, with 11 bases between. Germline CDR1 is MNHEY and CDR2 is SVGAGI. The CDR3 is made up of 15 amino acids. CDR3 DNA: TGTGCCAGCAGTTACCGCGGGACGGGCTCCTACGAGCAGTACTTC. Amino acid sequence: CASSYRGTGSYEQYF.

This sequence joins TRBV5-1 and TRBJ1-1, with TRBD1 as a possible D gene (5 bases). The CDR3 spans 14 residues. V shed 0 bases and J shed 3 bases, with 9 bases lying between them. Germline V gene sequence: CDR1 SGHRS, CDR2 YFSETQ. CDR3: CASSLGLGDTEAFF. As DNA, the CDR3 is TGCGCCAGCAGCTTGGGCTTAGGGGACACTGAAGCTTTCTTT.

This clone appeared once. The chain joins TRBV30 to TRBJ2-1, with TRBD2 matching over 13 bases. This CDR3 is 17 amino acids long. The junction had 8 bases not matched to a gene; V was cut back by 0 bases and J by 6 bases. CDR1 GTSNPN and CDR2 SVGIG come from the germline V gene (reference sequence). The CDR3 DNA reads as TGTGCCTGGAGTGTACGAACTAGCGGGGGGGGTAGCAATGAGCAGTTCTTC. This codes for CAWSVRTSGGGSNEQFF. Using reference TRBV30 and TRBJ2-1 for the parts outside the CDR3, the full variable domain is SQTIHQWPATLVQPVGSPLSLECTVEGTSNPNLYWYRQAAGRGLQLLFYSVGIGQISSEVPQNLSASRPQDRQFILSSKKLLLSDSGFYLCAWSVRTSGGGSNEQFFGPGTRLTVL.

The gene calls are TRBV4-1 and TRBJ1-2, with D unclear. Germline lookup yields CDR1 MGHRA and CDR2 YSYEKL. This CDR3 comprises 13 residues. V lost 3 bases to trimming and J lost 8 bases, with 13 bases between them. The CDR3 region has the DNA TGCGCCAGCAGCCACCCGGCCCGAGGAGGCTACACCTTC. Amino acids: CASSHPARGGYTF.

The CDR3 loop is CASSPPGLAANYGYTF. CDR3 bases: TGTGCCAGCAGCCCGCCCGGACTGGCAGCTAACTATGGCTACACCTTC. J is TRBJ1-2 and V is TRBV7-8; D ambiguous. Trimming removed 5 bases at V and 0 bases at J, with 16 bases between. Per germline, CDR1 SGHVS and CDR2 FQNEAQ. The CDR3 is 16 residues long.

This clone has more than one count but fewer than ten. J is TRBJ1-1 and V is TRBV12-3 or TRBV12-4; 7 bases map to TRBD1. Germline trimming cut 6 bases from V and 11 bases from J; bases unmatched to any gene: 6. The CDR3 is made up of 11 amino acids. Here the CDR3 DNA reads TGTGCCAGCAGGGGGACAGTGGAGGCTTTCTTT. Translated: CASRGTVEAFF.

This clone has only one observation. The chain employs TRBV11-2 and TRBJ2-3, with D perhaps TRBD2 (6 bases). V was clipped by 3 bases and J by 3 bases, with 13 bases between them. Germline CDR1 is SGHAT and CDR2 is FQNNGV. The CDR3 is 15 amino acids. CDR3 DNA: TGTGCCAGCAGCTTCAACGGGAGAAAAACAGATACGCAGTATTTT. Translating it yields CASSFNGRKTDTQYF.

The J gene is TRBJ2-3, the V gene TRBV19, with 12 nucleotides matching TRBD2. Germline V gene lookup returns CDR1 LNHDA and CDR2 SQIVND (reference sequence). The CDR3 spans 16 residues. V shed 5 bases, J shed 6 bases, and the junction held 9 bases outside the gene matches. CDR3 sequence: CASSFGLAGPGDTQYF. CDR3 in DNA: TGTGCCAGTAGTTTCGGACTAGCGGGACCGGGGGATACGCAGTATTTT.

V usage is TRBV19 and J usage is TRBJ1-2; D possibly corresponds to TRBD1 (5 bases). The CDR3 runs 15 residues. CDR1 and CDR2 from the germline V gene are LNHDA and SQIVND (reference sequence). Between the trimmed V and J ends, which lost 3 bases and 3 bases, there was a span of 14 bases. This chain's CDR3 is CASSIQTGGDYGYTF. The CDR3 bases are TGTGCCAGTAGTATTCAAACGGGGGGGGACTATGGCTACACCTTC.